The clone carrying this TCR beta chain has only a few counts. The data originate from a study of blood T cells in healthy people across ages. The CDR3 covers 13 residues. The V segment lost 7 bases and the J segment 7 bases; nucleotides outside the gene matches: 3. CDR1 is KGHDR and CDR2 is SFDVKD in the germline V gene. Alongside a J-beta primer mix, a sample-barcoded 5' primer served in a second PCR lasting 7 to 11 cycles. TCRdb processed the 5' RACE reads anew with MiXCR; each CDR3 protein has one entry. The sample includes 790,000 or so distinct CDR3 sequences, just over 55% seen only once; the top ten take under 30%.

The receptor was derived from a man in his forties in good health. The chain employs TRBV24-1 and TRBJ2-1; 10 nucleotides align to TRBD1. The specimen sequenced was blood. CDR3 sequence reads: CATSRDRGNEQFF. The CDR3, as DNA: TGTGCCACCAGCCGGGACAGGGGTAATGAGCAGTTCTTC.